Following are 26 T cell receptor beta chains from one sample sequenced in a study of T cell responses to AZD1222 COVID-19 vaccine. Libraries were prepared by immunoSEQ multiplex PCR; TCRdb keeps only in-frame clonotypes and omits some of them. Here the sample spans 110,000 to 150,000 clones, 70% to 90% being singletons. The material was peripheral blood, obtained on day 0 of AZD1222 vaccination. The receptor set was obtained from an adult in good health.

The chain recombines TRBV10-1 with TRBJ2-2; perhaps D is TRBD1 or TRBD2 (5 bases each). The germline CDR1 and CDR2 sequences are WNHNN and SYGVQD (reference sequence). The CDR3 consists of 12 residues. The V and J ends lost 8 bases and 6 bases respectively, with 10 bases between them. The CDR3 here is CASSGGAGELFF. The CDR3 nucleotides read TGCGCCAGCTCTGGGGGAGCCGGGGAGCTGTTTTTT.

V is TRBV19 and J is TRBJ2-3; D is ambiguous. V was trimmed by 8 bases and J by 6 bases, leaving 12 bases between them. Germline loops: CDR1 LNHDA, CDR2 SQIVND (reference sequence). CDR3 length: 12 amino acids. CDR3 DNA: TGTGCCAGTCGGAGCGCTGGGGATACGCAGTATTTT. Translated, it gives CASRSAGDTQYF.

This rearrangement joins TRBV9 to TRBJ1-3, with D unclear. Trimming left V 1 base short and J 0 bases short, with 5 bases between. The CDR3 runs to 14 residues. CDR1 SGDLS and CDR2 YYNGEE come from the germline V gene. The CDR3 sequence: CASSVQASGNTIYF. The CDR3 nucleotides read TGTGCCAGCAGCGTACAGGCCTCTGGAAACACCATATATTTT.

CDR3 amino acids: CASSEFGNSPLHF. CDR3 bases: TGTGCCAGCAGTGAATTCGGTAATTCACCCCTCCACTTT. The genes are TRBV25-1 and TRBJ1-6; D remains unclear. CDR3 length: 13 amino acids. V was clipped by 1 base and J by 6 bases, with 4 bases between them. Germline CDR1 and CDR2: MGHDK and SYGVNS. The full variable domain, its missing parts supplied by reference TRBV25-1 and TRBJ1-6, is EADIYQTPRYLVIGTGKKITLECSQTMGHDKMYWYQQDPGMELHLIHYSYGVNSTEKGDLSSESTVSRIRTEHFPLTLESARPSHTSQYLCASSEFGNSPLHFGNGTRLTVT.

This chain connects TRBV12-3 or TRBV12-4 to TRBJ2-1; D is unresolved. The CDR3 has 11 residues. Trimming removed 5 bases at V and 6 bases at J, with 5 bases between. CDR3 sequence reads: CASSPGNEQFF. CDR3 nucleotides: TGTGCCAGCAGTCCCGGCAATGAGCAGTTCTTC.

The V gene is TRBV9, the J gene TRBJ1-1, with TRBD1 matching over 7 bases. V lost 0 bases, J lost 4 bases, and 9 bases stayed unmatched. There are 16 residues in the CDR3. CDR1 and CDR2 from the germline V gene are SGDLS and YYNGEE. CDR3 sequence (DNA): TGTGCCAGCAGCGTAGTGGGGAGGGGGCAGGGCACTGAAGCTTTCTTT. This encodes CASSVVGRGQGTEAFF.

The chain uses TRBV7-2 and TRBJ2-2; D unclear. The V and J ends lost 3 bases and 3 bases respectively, with 11 bases between them. Germline CDR1 is SGHTA and CDR2 is FQGNSA. The length of the CDR3 is 15 residues. Written as DNA, the CDR3 is TGTGCCAGCAGCTTGAGGACGGATTACACCGGGGAGCTGTTTTTT. This encodes CASSLRTDYTGELFF. Supplemented by reference TRBV7-2 and TRBJ2-2, the full variable domain reads GAGVSQSPSNKVTEKGKDVELRCDPISGHTALYWYRQSLGQGLEFLIYFQGNSAPDKSGLPSDRFSAERTGGSVSTLTIQRTQQEDSAVYLCASSLRTDYTGELFFGEGSRLTVL.

The V gene is TRBV19, the J gene TRBJ1-3; TRBD1 might be the D (5 bases). CDR1 and CDR2 from the germline V gene are LNHDA and SQIVND (reference sequence). The CDR3 is 14 amino acids. The V end lost 7 bases, the J end lost 2 bases, and 12 bases lay between the germline ends. The CDR3 DNA reads TGTGCCAGTAACACGGAAGGGGCTGGAAACACCATATATTTT. It codes for CASNTEGAGNTIYF. Complete variable domain (other parts from reference TRBV19 and TRBJ1-3): DGGITQSPKYLFRKEGQNVTLSCEQNLNHDAMYWYRQDPGQGLRLIYYSQIVNDFQKGDIAEGYSVSREKKESFPLTVTSAQKNPTAFYLCASNTEGAGNTIYFGEGSWLTVV.

The V and J genes are TRBV18 and TRBJ2-1; the D call may be TRBD1 or TRBD2 (5 bases each). The CDR3 length is 17 residues. Trimming took off 0 bases at V and 1 base at J, with 13 bases between the two ends. Germline lookup yields CDR1 KGHSH and CDR2 LQKENI. DNA for the CDR3: TGTGCCAGCTCACCACCGTATGGGGGAGCTTCCTACAATGAGCAGTTCTTC. It is translated as CASSPPYGGASYNEQFF.

J is TRBJ1-2 and V is TRBV7-9, with TRBD1 matching 9 bases. The germline CDR1 and CDR2 sequences are SEHNR and FQNEAQ (reference sequence). The V gene end was trimmed by 3 bases and the J gene end by 9 bases; junction bases not matched to a gene: 8. The CDR3 is 14 amino acids. The CDR3 region is CASSLGQGLFSYTF. The CDR3 nucleotides are TGTGCCAGCAGCTTGGGACAGGGTCTCTTTAGCTACACCTTC.

This chain uses TRBV7-2 with TRBJ1-1; D is unresolved. Germline loops: CDR1 SGHTA, CDR2 FQGNSA. This CDR3 is 14 amino acids long. The V and J ends lost 3 bases and 1 base respectively, with 9 bases between them. The CDR3: CASSFRFSNTEAFF. DNA of the CDR3: TGTGCCAGCAGCTTTAGGTTCTCGAACACTGAAGCTTTCTTT.

The chain recombines TRBV6-6 with TRBJ1-6; 10 nucleotides agree with TRBD1. CDR3 length: 19 residues. The V segment lost 5 bases and the J segment 4 bases; nucleotides outside the gene matches: 14. Germline V gene data show CDR1 as MNHNY and CDR2 as SVGAGI (reference sequence). CDR3 nucleotide sequence: TGTGCCAGCAGTCCCACCCGGGACAGGGGATCCCCTTATAATTCACCCCTCCACTTT. It is translated as CASSPTRDRGSPYNSPLHF.

This sequence joins TRBV19 and TRBJ2-3; possible D gene TRBD2, 5 bases. Germline values: CDR1 LNHDA, CDR2 SQIVND (reference sequence). This CDR3 spans 15 amino acids. V dropped 1 base and J dropped 2 bases, with 10 bases sitting between them. As DNA, the CDR3 is TGTGCCAGTAGTATAGGGCGGGCAGACACAGATACGCAGTATTTT. Amino acids: CASSIGRADTDTQYF.

The chain joins TRBV19 to TRBJ2-1, with a weak D call TRBD2 (5 bases). The V end lost 4 bases, the J end lost 9 bases, and 19 bases lay between the germline ends. The CDR3 runs to 15 residues. Germline loops: CDR1 LNHDA, CDR2 SQIVND (reference sequence). CDR3 bases: TGTGCCAGTAGTACCGGGCTTTCGGGATGGCTTGAGCAGTTCTTC. Amino acid sequence: CASSTGLSGWLEQFF.

The chain is built from TRBV19 and TRBJ2-3, with 10 bases fitting TRBD2. The germline V gene has CDR1 LNHDA and CDR2 SQIVND (reference sequence). The junction had 11 bases not matched to a gene; V was cut back by 4 bases and J by 4 bases. The CDR3 spans 17 residues. The CDR3 region is CASSTRAGTSASDTQYF. The CDR3 DNA sequence: TGTGCCAGTAGTACAAGGGCCGGGACTAGCGCCTCAGATACGCAGTATTTT.

This clone appeared once. J is TRBJ2-1 and V is TRBV5-1; 12 bases match TRBD1. The J segment lost 10 bases and the V segment lost 4 bases, leaving 12 bases of the junction unmatched. This CDR3 is built from 16 residues. Germline V gene sequence: CDR1 SGHRS, CDR2 YFSETQ. This CDR3 reads CASSPLGTGGVGEQFF. The CDR3 region has the DNA TGCGCCAGCAGCCCCTTGGGGACAGGGGGCGTTGGAGAGCAGTTCTTC.

The chain joins TRBV7-2 to TRBJ1-5; D ambiguous. Germline V gene sequence: CDR1 SGHTA, CDR2 FQGNSA. The V end was cut by 5 bases, the J end by 7 bases, with 12 bases between. The CDR3 is 13 amino acids. The CDR3: CASSPDGRQPQHF. CDR3 nucleotides: TGTGCCAGCAGCCCAGATGGGCGCCAGCCCCAGCATTTT.

This clone was seen a single time. The CDR3 region has the DNA TGTGCCAGCAGCTTAGCGGGACTAAACACCGGGGAGCTGTTTTTT. Translating it yields CASSLAGLNTGELFF. This chain links TRBV6-5 with TRBJ2-2; 8 positions agree with TRBD2. This CDR3 has 15 amino acids. V was pared by 6 bases and J by 2 bases, with 5 bases of the junction left unmatched. The germline V gene encodes CDR1 MNHEY and CDR2 SVGAGI.

The chain joins TRBV27 to TRBJ2-7, with TRBD2 identical over 8 bases. Germline V gives CDR1 MNHEY, CDR2 SMNVEV (reference sequence). J gave up 1 base and V 6 bases, and 5 bases lay outside the gene matches. The CDR3 totals 14 residues. Written as DNA, the CDR3 is TGTGCCAGCAGCCGGAGCGGGAGTTCCTACGAGCAGTACTTC. Amino acids: CASSRSGSSYEQYF.

V and J are TRBV29-1 and TRBJ1-5; D unclear. This CDR3 has 13 residues. With 6 bases removed from V and 7 bases from J, the gap between germline ends came to 16 bases. Germline loops: CDR1 SQVTM, CDR2 ANQGSEA. This CDR3 is CSVAPGTSQPQHF. The CDR3 coding sequence is TGCAGCGTCGCCCCCGGTACCAGCCAGCCCCAGCATTTT.

The V call is TRBV28, the J call TRBJ1-1; D is unresolved. The CDR3 runs 15 residues. V lost 3 bases, J lost 2 bases, and 13 bases lay in between. CDR1 is MDHEN, CDR2 SYDVKM, per germline. The CDR3 DNA is TGTGCCAGCAGTTTCGCAAGCCGGCTAAACACTGAAGCTTTCTTT. This translates into CASSFASRLNTEAFF.

V is TRBV5-6 and J is TRBJ1-2; TRBD1 agrees at 11 bases. Germline V gene lookup returns CDR1 SGHDT and CDR2 YYEEEE. CDR3 length: 14 amino acids. Trimming removed 6 bases from V and 7 bases from J; junction bases left unmatched: 8. CDR3 sequence: CASTRDRGFGGYTF. The CDR3 DNA is TGTGCCAGCACCCGGGACAGGGGGTTTGGTGGCTACACCTTC.

The rearrangement joins TRBV7-3 to TRBJ2-3; TRBD2 matches 12 bases. CDR1 is SGHTA and CDR2 is FQGTGA in the germline V gene. The CDR3 has 19 residues. Germline trimming cut 2 bases from V and 1 base from J; bases unmatched to any gene: 10. The CDR3 coding sequence is TGTGCCAGCAGCTTAGGGGTTACTAGCGGGAGGCACCGCACAGATACGCAGTATTTT. It is translated as CASSLGVTSGRHRTDTQYF.

The rearrangement links TRBV3-1 (or the pseudogene TRBV3-2) to TRBJ1-4, with D perhaps TRBD1 (6 bases). There are 14 residues in the CDR3. V dropped 4 bases and J dropped 7 bases, with 13 bases sitting between them. Germline V lookup: CDR1 LGHDT, CDR2 YNNKEL (reference sequence). This CDR3 reads CASSPQGWGEKLFF. The CDR3 nucleotides read TGTGCCAGCAGCCCCCAGGGGTGGGGTGAAAAACTGTTTTTT.

V is TRBV7-2 and J is TRBJ2-2, with D possibly TRBD2 on 7 matching bases. Looked up from germline, CDR1 is SGHTA and CDR2 is FQGNSA. V lost 2 bases, J lost 0 bases, and 19 bases lay in between. The length of the CDR3 is 19 residues. The CDR3 DNA follows: TGTGCCAGCAGCTTAATGAGGACAGTCGGGAGGACGAACACCGGGGAGCTGTTTTTT. Translation: CASSLMRTVGRTNTGELFF.

The sample holds one count of this clone. The chain carries TRBV9 and TRBJ2-1, with D possibly matching TRBD2 (6 bases). CDR3 size: 16 residues. The germline CDR1 and CDR2 sequences are SGDLS and YYNGEE. Trimming shortened V by 4 bases and J by 0 bases, and 14 bases separated the two germline ends. This CDR3 reads CASSLEPGSSYNEQFF. In DNA form, the CDR3 reads TGTGCCAGCAGCCTCGAACCCGGGAGCTCCTACAATGAGCAGTTCTTC.